The 9 T cell receptor beta chains presented below share a single source sample, sequenced in a study of PD-1 blockade in classical Hodgkin lymphoma. No patient escaped relapse after autologous stem cell transplantation, and brentuximab vedotin exposure varied. TCRdb keeps only in-frame clones here, not all; method: immunoSEQ multiplex PCR. The sample includes about 23,000 clones, over 60% of them seen just once. The sample was peripheral blood mononuclear cells (PBMCs), taken before the second cycle of nivolumab. Receptor source: a human donor with classical Hodgkin lymphoma.

The chain has TRBV6-8 and TRBJ2-2; 11 positions agree with TRBD1. V dropped 9 bases and J dropped 3; count of bases not matched to a gene: 3. The length of the CDR3 is 14 residues. In germline, CDR1 is MNHGY, CDR2 SAAAGT. The CDR3 nucleotides are TGTGCCAGACCGGGACAGGGGGACACCGGGGAGCTGTTTTTT. It codes for CARPGQGDTGELFF.

The chain employs TRBV5-5 and TRBJ2-5; weak D call: TRBD1 (5 bases). The ends were cut back, 2 bases at V and 1 base at J, with 9 bases in the middle. From germline, CDR1 is SGHKS and CDR2 YYEKEE (reference sequence). CDR3 length: 14 residues. The CDR3: CASSFGAGQETQYF. DNA for the CDR3: TGTGCCAGCAGCTTTGGGGCAGGCCAAGAGACCCAGTACTTC. The full variable domain, in which reference TRBV5-5 and TRBJ2-5 provide the parts outside the CDR3, is DAGVTQSPTHLIKTRGQQVTLRCSPISGHKSVSWYQQVLGQGPQFIFQYYEKEERGRGNFPDRFSARQFPNYSSELNVNALLLGDSALYLCASSFGAGQETQYFGPGTRLLVL.

The CDR3 DNA sequence: TGCGCCAGCAGTGAGGTGAGGGGCATTTCATCTGGCGAGCAGTTCTTC. It translates to CASSEVRGISSGEQFF. The J gene is TRBJ2-1, the V gene TRBV10-2; D possibly uses TRBD1 or TRBD2 (5 bases each). The CDR3 is 16 amino acids. Germline V gene data show CDR1 as WSHSY and CDR2 as SAAADI. The V end lost 2 bases, the J end lost 10 bases, and 21 bases lay between the germline ends.

CDR3 sequence reads: CASSLYRFAVENEQFF. The CDR3 DNA reads TGTGCCAGCAGTTTATATAGGTTCGCTGTTGAGAATGAGCAGTTCTTC. This chain joins TRBV28 and TRBJ2-1; the D is unclear. Between the trimmed V and J ends, which lost 1 base and 7 bases, there was a span of 17 bases. This CDR3 comprises 16 residues. From germline, CDR1 is MDHEN and CDR2 SYDVKM.

The gene calls are TRBV28 and TRBJ2-7; the match to TRBD2 covers 14 bases. The CDR3 extends over 15 amino acids. Germline loops: CDR1 MDHEN, CDR2 SYDVKM. Trimming removed 6 bases from V and 6 bases from J; junction bases left unmatched: 7. Written as DNA, the CDR3 is TGTGCCAGCAGCATCACGGGACTAGCGGGAGTCGAGCAGTACTTC. Translation: CASSITGLAGVEQYF.

The rearrangement uses TRBV19 and TRBJ1-2, with D possibly TRBD1 on 5 matching bases. This CDR3 spans 15 amino acids. V lost 7 bases, J lost 3 bases, and 18 bases lay in between. Germline loops: CDR1 LNHDA, CDR2 SQIVND (reference sequence). The CDR3 coding sequence is TGTGCCAGTACCCGGGACGCGACAGCTTACTATGGCTACACCTTC. Amino acid sequence: CASTRDATAYYGYTF.

The chain combines TRBV6-1 with TRBJ2-1, with 10 bases that match TRBD2. Germline V gene sequence: CDR1 MNHNS, CDR2 SASEGT. V trimming: 6 bases; J trimming: 6 bases; junction bases outside the gene matches: 5. This CDR3 is built from 14 residues. The CDR3 region has the DNA TGTGCCAGCAGCTCTAGCGGGAGAGGCAATGAGCAGTTCTTC. Residues: CASSSSGRGNEQFF.

This clone occurred once. V and J are TRBV6-4 and TRBJ2-2; 8 positions match TRBD1. The germline V gene encodes CDR1 MRHNA and CDR2 SNTAGT. The CDR3 consists of 15 residues. V was pared by 7 bases and J by 0 bases, with 4 bases of the junction left unmatched. DNA for the CDR3: TGTGCCAGCACAGGGGGCATTTCGAACACCGGGGAGCTGTTTTTT. Translating it yields CASTGGISNTGELFF.

V and J are TRBV5-1 and TRBJ2-1, with D perhaps matching TRBD2 (6 bases). Germline CDR1 SGHRS, CDR2 YFSETQ. The CDR3 totals 13 residues. Trimming stripped 4 bases from V and 9 bases from J, with 14 bases between. CDR3: CASSPGGTREQFF. In nucleotides, the CDR3 is TGCGCCAGCAGCCCTGGGGGGACTCGTGAGCAGTTCTTC. The whole variable domain, filled in from reference TRBV5-1 and TRBJ2-1, reads KAGVTQTPRYLIKTRGQQVTLSCSPISGHRSVSWYQQTPGQGLQFLFEYFSETQRNKGNFPGRFSGRQFSNSRSEMNVSTLELGDSALYLCASSPGGTREQFFGPGTRLTVL.